The subject of this entry is one TCR beta chain. Its antigen has not been determined. Base qualities are missing; no much larger clone stands one base away. Donors were a few dozen systemically healthy Caucasian individuals from Russia aged roughly 6 to 100 years. Each donor gave roughly 9 milliliters of peripheral blood, drawn into EDTA-treated Vacutainer tubes. PBMCs were isolated by Ficoll-Paque density-gradient centrifugation, with at least 7 million obtained per sample. Trizol reagent was used to extract total RNA from PBMCs, with at least 6 micrograms per sample. The percentages of naive CD45RAhigh/CD27high T cells were determined by flow cytometry on a PBMC aliquot from every donor. The record originates from a study of blood T cells in healthy people across ages (dated by TCRdb to between 2015 and 2016). Regarding the research as a whole: In model experiments, template switching captured about one uniquely barcoded TCR beta cDNA molecule for every two T cells. The study analyzed two additional independent replicas of 1 million unique cDNA reads from the same blood draw for two donors, one aged 18 to 29 and one aged 80 or older. The donors were divided into four age groups: young (average around 15 years), middle-aged (about 40), aged (around 59) and long-lived (nearly 85). The study measured age-related changes in TCR beta repertoire diversity using deep sequencing normalized with unique cDNA molecular identifiers. Donors of different ages were randomly distributed across sequencing lanes to avoid experimental bias. Results and caveats for the whole study, not just this receptor: Observed TCR beta diversity per million T cells fell roughly linearly with age, and a significant reduction was already apparent by age approximately 40. Bulk unsorted PBMC profiling prevented conclusive comparison of naive and antigen-experienced compartments. Estimates of total diversity based on one million sequenced T cells were considered lower bounds and underestimates. The long-lived group showed more naive CD4+ T cells, fewer expanded clones and increased TCR diversity than the aged group, suggesting age selection. Because the CMV infection status of the donors was unknown, age-related changes in expanded clonotypes may potentially have been confounded. There was a strong correlation between observed TCR beta diversity and the percentage of naive T cells measured by flow cytometry.

The library relied on 5' RACE. Sequencing instrument: Illumina HiSeq 2500. The second PCR ran for roughly 7 to 11 cycles and used a J-beta primer mix along with a sample-barcoded 5' primer. Each TCR beta cDNA molecule received a unique molecular identifier from a template-switch 5' adaptor carrying 12 random nucleotides. Each sample yielded at least 3 million CDR3-containing paired-end reads. First-strand cDNA was synthesized from all RNA with the Mint cDNA synthesis kit, primed by a TRBC-specific oligonucleotide. Following uracil-DNA glycosylase treatment, all cDNA underwent a first 18-cycle PCR with the universal primers M1SS and BC2_uni_R. Concerning the study's data processing: Each sample was normalized by randomly selecting 1 million high-quality reads, each carrying a distinct molecular identifier. Reads with shared molecular identifiers were discarded instead of being binned into consensus sequences. CDR3 identification, clonotype clustering and error correction used MiTCR with a Q25 quality threshold and the strictest error-elimination algorithm. A nonparametric unseen species model with Euler transformation was used to estimate lower-bound total TCR beta diversity. TCRdb redid the processing of the public reads, applying fastp at Q25 and MiXCR, and retained in-frame beta chains. Every CDR3 protein is listed once, alongside the most common genes and DNA of its rows. TCRdb's processing, not the authors', yielded these V and J calls. Across this sample there are around 1.5 million distinct CDR3 sequences, with approximately 63% seen only once. The biggest ten clones account for 5% to 7% of the sample.

The sequencing sample was made of blood. The receptor comes from a man between 18 and 29 years old in good health.

The CDR3 loop reads CASSRQDLGTYEQYF. The nucleotide sequence reads as follows: TGTGCCAGCAGCCGACAGGACCTTGGCACCTACGAGCAGTACTTC. The rearranged chain carries TRBV6-1 and TRBJ2-7; 6 matching bases give a weak D call of TRBD1. The CDR1 and CDR2 encoded by the germline V gene are MNHNS and SASEGT. V is cut by 6 bases and J by 2 bases, and the space between the germline ends is 17 bases. The CDR3 has 15 amino acids, counting the end cysteine and phenylalanine. The kept DNA is CDR3 alone, 45 bases in frame from the first base.